These 5 T cell receptor beta chains were sequenced from one sample in a study of T-cell reconstitution after alpha-beta-depleted transplantation in children. This sample's TCRbeta library carried unique molecular identifier barcodes. One entry per CDR3 protein results from TCRdb running MiXCR on the PCR reads. The sample records about 540,000 distinct CDR3 sequences, 27% being singletons. This sample comprised PBMCs, obtained before TCRalphabeta/CD19-depleted stem cell transplant. These receptors originate from a boy under two years old with Wiskott-Aldrich syndrome, due to receive a stem cell transplant.

The chain recombines TRBV7-6 with TRBJ1-5; D might be TRBD1 (5 bases). Germline lookup yields CDR1 SGHVS and CDR2 FNYEAQ. CDR3 length: 14 residues. Between the trimmed V and J ends, which lost 5 bases and 6 bases, there was a span of 14 bases. Written as DNA, the CDR3 is TGTGCCAGCAGCCCGGGACTTGGAACTCAGCCCCAGCATTTT. Its protein is CASSPGLGTQPQHF.

The gene calls are TRBV9 and TRBJ2-5; possibly TRBD1 or TRBD2 for D (7 bases each). This CDR3 has 15 amino acids. In germline, CDR1 is SGDLS, CDR2 YYNGEE. The V and J ends lost 4 bases and 1 base respectively, with 14 bases between them. The CDR3 loop is CASSPRGGVQETQYF. Here the CDR3 DNA reads TGTGCCAGCAGCCCCAGGGGGGGGGTCCAAGAGACCCAGTACTTC.

This clonotype was counted a few times. The rearrangement joins TRBV5-1 to TRBJ2-2; D may be TRBD1 or TRBD2 (5 bases each). V was clipped by 0 bases and J by 5 bases, with 17 bases between them. From germline, CDR1 is SGHRS and CDR2 YFSETQ. The CDR3 runs 17 residues. The CDR3 protein is CASSLGPRVGMTGELFF. For the CDR3, the DNA is TGCGCCAGCAGCTTGGGGCCCAGGGTCGGGATGACCGGGGAGCTGTTTTTT.

The rearrangement links TRBV12-3 or TRBV12-4 to TRBJ2-2; 7 bases are a match to TRBD1. The CDR3 spans 15 residues. The V gene end was trimmed by 5 bases and the J gene end by 4 bases; junction bases not matched to a gene: 7. DNA of the CDR3: TGTGCCAGCAGTGACGACAGGGCGGCCACCGGGGAGCTGTTTTTT. It is translated as CASSDDRAATGELFF.

The chain couples TRBV4-1 to TRBJ2-7; 7 nucleotides line up with TRBD2. Per the germline V gene, CDR1 is MGHRA and CDR2 is YSYEKL. Losses at the gene ends were 0 bases for V and 3 bases for J; bases not matched to a gene: 5. The CDR3 sequence is 15 residues long. CDR3 amino acids: CASSQDRASGYEQYF. The CDR3 DNA reads TGCGCCAGCAGCCAAGATCGGGCTAGCGGCTACGAGCAGTACTTC.